The T cell receptor (beta chain) under discussion was sequenced for a study of shared clonotypes between healthy human individuals. A note on this clone: Its antigen remains unidentified.

The protocol was immunoSEQ multiplex PCR, while the TCRdb copy is restricted to in-frame clones and leaves out a portion. The sample carries about 1.1 million clones, approximately 77% recorded once. V was clipped by 0 bases and J by 0 bases, with 12 bases between them. From germline, CDR1 is KGHSH and CDR2 LQKENI. The CDR3 is made up of 17 amino acids. General observations from the study: Represented diversity (both genetic and exposure-history) was limited by the small number of donors.

The sample consisted of memory CD4+ T cells from PBMCs. Subset given: CD45RA-negative fraction. The sequence came from a man aged 18 to 35 in good health. Some clones in this sample may be carry-over from other donors' samples. V gene TRBV18 combines with J gene TRBJ2-1; no clear D. CDR3 residues: CASSPPGSASSYNEQFF. CDR3 bases: TGTGCCAGCTCACCACCCGGCTCGGCGAGCTCCTACAATGAGCAGTTCTTC.